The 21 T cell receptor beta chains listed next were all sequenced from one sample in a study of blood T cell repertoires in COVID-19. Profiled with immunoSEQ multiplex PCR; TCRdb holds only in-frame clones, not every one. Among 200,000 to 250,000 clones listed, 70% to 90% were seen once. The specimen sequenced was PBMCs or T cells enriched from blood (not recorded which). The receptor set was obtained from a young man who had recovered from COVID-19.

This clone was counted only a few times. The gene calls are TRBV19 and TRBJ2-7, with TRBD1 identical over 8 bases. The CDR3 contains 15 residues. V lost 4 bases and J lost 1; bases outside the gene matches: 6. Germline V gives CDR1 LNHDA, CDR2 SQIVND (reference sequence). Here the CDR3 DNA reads TGTGCCAGTAGTACCTGGGACAGGTGGTCCTACGAGCAGTACTTC. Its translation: CASSTWDRWSYEQYF.

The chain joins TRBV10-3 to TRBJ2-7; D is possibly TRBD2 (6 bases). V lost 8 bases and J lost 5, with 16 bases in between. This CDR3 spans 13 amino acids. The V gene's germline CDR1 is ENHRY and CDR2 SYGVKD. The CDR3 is CAIGRPIYDEQYF. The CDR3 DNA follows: TGTGCCATCGGGAGGCCCATTTACGACGAGCAGTACTTC.

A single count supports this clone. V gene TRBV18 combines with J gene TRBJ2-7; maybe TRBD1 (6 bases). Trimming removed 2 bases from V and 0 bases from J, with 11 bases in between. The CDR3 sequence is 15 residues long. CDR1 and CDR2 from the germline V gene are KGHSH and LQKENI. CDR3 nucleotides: TGTGCCAGCTCACCATCGGGGACACCCTCCTACGAGCAGTACTTC. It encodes CASSPSGTPSYEQYF.

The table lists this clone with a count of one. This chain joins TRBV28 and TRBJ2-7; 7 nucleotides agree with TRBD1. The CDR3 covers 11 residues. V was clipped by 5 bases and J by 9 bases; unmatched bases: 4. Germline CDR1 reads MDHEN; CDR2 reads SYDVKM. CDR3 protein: CASSGRQGQYF. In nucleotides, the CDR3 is TGTGCCAGCAGTGGCCGACAGGGGCAGTACTTC.

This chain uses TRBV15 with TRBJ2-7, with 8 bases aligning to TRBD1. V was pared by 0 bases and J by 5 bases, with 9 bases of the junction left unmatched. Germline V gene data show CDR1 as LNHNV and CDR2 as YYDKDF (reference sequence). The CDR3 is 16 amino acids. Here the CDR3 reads CATSRDRGTGRHEQYF. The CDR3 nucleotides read TGTGCCACCAGCAGAGATCGTGGGACAGGTCGGCACGAGCAGTACTTC. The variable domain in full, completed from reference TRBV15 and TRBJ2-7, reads DAMVIQNPRYQVTQFGKPVTLSCSQTLNHNVMYWYQQKSSQAPKLLFHYYDKDFNNEADTPDNFQSRRPNTSFCFLDIRSPGLGDTAMYLCATSRDRGTGRHEQYFGPGTRLTVT.

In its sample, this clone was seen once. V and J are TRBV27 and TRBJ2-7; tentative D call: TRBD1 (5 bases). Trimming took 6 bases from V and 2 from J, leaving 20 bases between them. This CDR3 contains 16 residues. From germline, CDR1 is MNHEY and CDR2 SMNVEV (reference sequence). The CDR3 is CASRPMGQGKTYEQYF. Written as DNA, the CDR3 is TGTGCCAGCAGACCTATGGGGCAGGGAAAAACCTACGAGCAGTACTTC.

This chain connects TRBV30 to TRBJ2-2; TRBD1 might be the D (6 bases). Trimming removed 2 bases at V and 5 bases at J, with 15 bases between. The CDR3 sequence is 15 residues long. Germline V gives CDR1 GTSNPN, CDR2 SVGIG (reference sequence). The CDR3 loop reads CAWSRQDQDTGELFF. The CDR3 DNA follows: TGTGCCTGGAGTAGACAGGACCAGGATACCGGGGAGCTGTTTTTT.

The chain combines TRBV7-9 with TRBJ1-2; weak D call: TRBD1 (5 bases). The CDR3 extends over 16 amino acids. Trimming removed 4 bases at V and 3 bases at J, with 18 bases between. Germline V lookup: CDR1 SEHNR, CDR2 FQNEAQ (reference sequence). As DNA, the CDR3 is TGTGCCAGCAGCTCGAGAGGCCACCGGGACTACTATGGCTACACCTTC. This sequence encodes CASSSRGHRDYYGYTF.

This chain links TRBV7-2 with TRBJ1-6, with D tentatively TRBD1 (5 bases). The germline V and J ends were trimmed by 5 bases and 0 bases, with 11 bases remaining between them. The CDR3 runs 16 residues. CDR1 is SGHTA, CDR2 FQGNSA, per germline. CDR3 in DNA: TGTGCCAGCAGCCCCCGGGGGAGCTCCTATAATTCACCCCTCCACTTT. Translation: CASSPRGSSYNSPLHF. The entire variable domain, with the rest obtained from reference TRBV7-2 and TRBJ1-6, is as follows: GAGVSQSPSNKVTEKGKDVELRCDPISGHTALYWYRQSLGQGLEFLIYFQGNSAPDKSGLPSDRFSAERTGGSVSTLTIQRTQQEDSAVYLCASSPRGSSYNSPLHFGNGTRLTVT.

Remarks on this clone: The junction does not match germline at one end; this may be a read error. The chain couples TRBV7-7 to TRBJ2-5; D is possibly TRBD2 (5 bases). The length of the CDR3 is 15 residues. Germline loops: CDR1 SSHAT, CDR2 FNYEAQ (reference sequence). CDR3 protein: CASSFNAASIETQYF. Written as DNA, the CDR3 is TGTGCTAGCAGCTTCAATGCGGCTAGCATCGAGACCCAGTACTTC.

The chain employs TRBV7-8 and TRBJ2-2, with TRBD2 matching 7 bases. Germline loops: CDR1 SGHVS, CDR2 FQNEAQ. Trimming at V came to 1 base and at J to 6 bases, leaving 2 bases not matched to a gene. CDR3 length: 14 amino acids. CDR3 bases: TGTGCCAGCAGCTTAGGGGGAGGGGCCGGGGAGCTGTTTTTT. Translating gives CASSLGGGAGELFF. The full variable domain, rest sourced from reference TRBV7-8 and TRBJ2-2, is GAGVSQSPRYKVAKRGQDVALRCDPISGHVSLFWYQQALGQGPEFLTYFQNEAQLDKSGLPSDRFFAERPEGSVSTLKIQRTQQEDSAVYLCASSLGGGAGELFFGEGSRLTVL.

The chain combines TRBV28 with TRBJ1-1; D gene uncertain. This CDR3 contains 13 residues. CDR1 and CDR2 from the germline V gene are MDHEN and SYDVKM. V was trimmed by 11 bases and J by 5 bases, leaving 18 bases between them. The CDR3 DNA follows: TGTGCCTCGAAAAGAACGGGAGCGACTGAAGCTTTCTTT. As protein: CASKRTGATEAFF.

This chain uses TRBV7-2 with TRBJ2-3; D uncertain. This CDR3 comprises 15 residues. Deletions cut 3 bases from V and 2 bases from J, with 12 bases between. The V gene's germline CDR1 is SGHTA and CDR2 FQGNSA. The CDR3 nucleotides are TGTGCCAGCAGCTTCCCTATATCCAACACAGATACGCAGTATTTT. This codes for CASSFPISNTDTQYF.

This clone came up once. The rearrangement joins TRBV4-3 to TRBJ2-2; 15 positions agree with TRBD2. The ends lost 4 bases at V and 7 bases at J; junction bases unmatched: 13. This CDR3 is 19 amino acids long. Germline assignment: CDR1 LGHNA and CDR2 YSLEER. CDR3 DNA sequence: TGCGCCAGCAGCCCCGACAGGACTAGCGGGGGGGCGGCGATCGGGGAGCTGTTTTTT. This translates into CASSPDRTSGGAAIGELFF.

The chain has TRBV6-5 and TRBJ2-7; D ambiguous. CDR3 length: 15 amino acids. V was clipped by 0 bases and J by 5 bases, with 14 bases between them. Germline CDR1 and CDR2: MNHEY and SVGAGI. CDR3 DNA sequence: TGTGCCAGCAGTTACTCCCGACCCCTAGGCGACGAGCAGTACTTC. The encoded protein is CASSYSRPLGDEQYF.

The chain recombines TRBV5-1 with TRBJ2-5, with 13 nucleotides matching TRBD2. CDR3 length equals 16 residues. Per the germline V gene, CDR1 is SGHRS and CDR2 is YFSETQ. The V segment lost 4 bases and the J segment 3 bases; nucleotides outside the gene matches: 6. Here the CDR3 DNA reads TGCGCCAGCAGCCGGACTAGCGGGGGAATTAAAGAGACCCAGTACTTC. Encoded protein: CASSRTSGGIKETQYF.

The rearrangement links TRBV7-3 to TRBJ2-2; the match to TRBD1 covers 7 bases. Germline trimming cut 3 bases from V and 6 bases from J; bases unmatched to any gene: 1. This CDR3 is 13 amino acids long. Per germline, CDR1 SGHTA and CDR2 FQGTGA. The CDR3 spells CASSFRGSGELFF. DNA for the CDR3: TGTGCCAGCAGCTTCAGGGGGTCCGGGGAGCTGTTTTTT. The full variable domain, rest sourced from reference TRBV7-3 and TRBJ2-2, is GAGVSQTPSNKVTEKGKYVELRCDPISGHTALYWYRQSLGQGPEFLIYFQGTGAADDSGLPNDRFFAVRPEGSVSTLKIQRTERGDSAVYLCASSFRGSGELFFGEGSRLTVL.

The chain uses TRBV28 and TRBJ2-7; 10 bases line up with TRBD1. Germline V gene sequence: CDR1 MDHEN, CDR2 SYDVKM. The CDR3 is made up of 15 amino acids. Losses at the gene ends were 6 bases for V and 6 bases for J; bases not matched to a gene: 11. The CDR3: CASRTPGQGLGEQYF. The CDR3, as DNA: TGTGCCAGCAGGACCCCGGGACAGGGGCTGGGCGAGCAGTACTTC. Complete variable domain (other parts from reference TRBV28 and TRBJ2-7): DVKVTQSSRYLVKRTGEKVFLECVQDMDHENMFWYRQDPGLGLRLIYFSYDVKMKEKGDIPEGYSVSREKKERFSLILESASTNQTSMYLCASRTPGQGLGEQYFGPGTRLTVT.

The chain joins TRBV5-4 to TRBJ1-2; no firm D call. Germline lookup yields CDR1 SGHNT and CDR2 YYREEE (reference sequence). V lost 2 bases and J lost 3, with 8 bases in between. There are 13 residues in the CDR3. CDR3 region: CASSLQTYYGYTF. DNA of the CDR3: TGTGCCAGCAGCTTACAGACATACTATGGCTACACCTTC.

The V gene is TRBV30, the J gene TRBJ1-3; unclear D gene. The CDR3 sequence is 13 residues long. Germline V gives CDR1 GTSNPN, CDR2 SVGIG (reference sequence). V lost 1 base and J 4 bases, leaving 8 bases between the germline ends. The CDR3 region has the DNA TGTGCCTGGAGTGCGGGAAGGGGAAACACCATATATTTT. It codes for CAWSAGRGNTIYF.

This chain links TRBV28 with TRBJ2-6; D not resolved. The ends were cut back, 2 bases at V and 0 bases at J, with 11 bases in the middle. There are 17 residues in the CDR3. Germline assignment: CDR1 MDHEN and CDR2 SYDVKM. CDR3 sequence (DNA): TGTGCCAGCAGTTTAGGCAGTCTCTTCTCTGGGGCCAACGTCCTGACTTTC. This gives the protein CASSLGSLFSGANVLTF.